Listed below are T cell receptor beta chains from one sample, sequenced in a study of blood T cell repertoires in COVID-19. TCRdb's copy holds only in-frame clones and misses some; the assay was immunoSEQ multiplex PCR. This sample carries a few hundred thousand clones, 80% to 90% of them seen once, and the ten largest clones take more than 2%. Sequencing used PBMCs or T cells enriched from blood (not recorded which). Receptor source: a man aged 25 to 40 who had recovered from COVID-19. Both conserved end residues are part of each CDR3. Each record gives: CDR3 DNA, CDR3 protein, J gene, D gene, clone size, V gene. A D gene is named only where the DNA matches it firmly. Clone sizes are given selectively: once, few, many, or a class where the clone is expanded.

CDR3nt: TGTGCCAGCAGAAGCTTAAGGACAAAGGGAATAGAGACCCAGTACTTC
CDR3aa: CASRSLRTKGIETQYF
j_gene: TRBJ2-5
d_gene: NA
abundance: NA
v_gene: TRBV11-2

CDR3nt: TGTGCCAGCAGCTCCCCGGTCCTGACAGATACGCAGTATTTT
CDR3aa: CASSSPVLTDTQYF
j_gene: TRBJ2-3
d_gene: NA
abundance: once
v_gene: TRBV11-2

CDR3nt: TGTGCCAGTAGTATAAAAGACGGGACAGGATCCAACTATGGCTACACCTTC
CDR3aa: CASSIKDGTGSNYGYTF
j_gene: TRBJ1-2
d_gene: TRBD1
abundance: NA
v_gene: TRBV19

CDR3nt: TGTGCCAGTAGTATACTAAACACCGGGGAGCTGTTTTTT
CDR3aa: CASSILNTGELFF
j_gene: TRBJ2-2
d_gene: NA
abundance: NA
v_gene: TRBV19

CDR3nt: TGTGCCAGCAGTTACTCTCGCGGGGCCCCCGAAGAGACCCAGTACTTC
CDR3aa: CASSYSRGAPEETQYF
j_gene: TRBJ2-5
d_gene: NA
abundance: once
v_gene: TRBV6-6

CDR3nt: TGTGCCAGCTCACCAGGATGGCTAGCCTCTGGAAACACCATATATTTT
CDR3aa: CASSPGWLASGNTIYF
j_gene: TRBJ1-3
d_gene: NA
abundance: NA
v_gene: TRBV18

CDR3nt: TGTGCCAGCAGCTTAGTGGCTAGCGGCCAAGAGACCCAGTACTTC
CDR3aa: CASSLVASGQETQYF
j_gene: TRBJ2-5
d_gene: TRBD2
abundance: NA
v_gene: TRBV7-6

CDR3nt: TGTGCCAGCAGCTTACAGGGTGGGACAGGGGCCGGGGAGCTGTTTTTT
CDR3aa: CASSLQGGTGAGELFF
j_gene: TRBJ2-2
d_gene: TRBD1
abundance: once
v_gene: TRBV7-3

CDR3nt: TGTGCCAGCAGCTTTTCAGGGCAAGAGACCCAGTACTTC
CDR3aa: CASSFSGQETQYF
j_gene: TRBJ2-5
d_gene: NA
abundance: NA
v_gene: TRBV7-2

CDR3nt: TGTGCCAGCAGCCAACTGGGGCCGAACACTGAAGCTTTCTTT
CDR3aa: CASSQLGPNTEAFF
j_gene: TRBJ1-1
d_gene: NA
abundance: NA
v_gene: TRBV3-1/TRBV3-2

CDR3nt: TGTGCCTGGAGTGTGGGGCTGAGCACAGATACGCAGTATTTT
CDR3aa: CAWSVGLSTDTQYF
j_gene: TRBJ2-3
d_gene: NA
abundance: once
v_gene: TRBV30

CDR3nt: TGTGCCAGCAGCGCCTCACTAGCGGGGGGGCCCCGGTCCTACAATGAGCAGTTCTTC
CDR3aa: CASSASLAGGPRSYNEQFF
j_gene: TRBJ2-1
d_gene: TRBD2
abundance: NA
v_gene: TRBV5-8

CDR3nt: TGTGCCAGCAGCTTAGCCGCCAGCTCTGGAAACACCATATATTTT
CDR3aa: CASSLAASSGNTIYF
j_gene: TRBJ1-3
d_gene: NA
abundance: NA
v_gene: TRBV7-2

CDR3nt: TGTGCCAGCAGGCCCACTAGCGGGGAGGCCGGGGAGCTGTTTTTT
CDR3aa: CASRPTSGEAGELFF
j_gene: TRBJ2-2
d_gene: TRBD2
abundance: NA
v_gene: TRBV5-4

CDR3nt: TGTGCCTGGTGCCGGGACTCATACACCGGGGAGCTGTTTTTT
CDR3aa: CAWCRDSYTGELFF
j_gene: TRBJ2-2
d_gene: NA
abundance: NA
v_gene: TRBV30

CDR3nt: TGTGCCAGCCGCCGACAGGACAGGGACGTGGAGCCCCAGCATTTT
CDR3aa: CASRRQDRDVEPQHF
j_gene: TRBJ1-5
d_gene: TRBD1
abundance: few
v_gene: TRBV27

CDR3nt: TGTGCCAGCAGCTTAGGTTTCCGGGACTACGAGCAGTACTTC
CDR3aa: CASSLGFRDYEQYF
j_gene: TRBJ2-7
d_gene: NA
abundance: NA
v_gene: TRBV7-8

CDR3nt: TGTGCCAGCGCCACTAGCGGGAGCTACGAGCAGTACTTC
CDR3aa: CASATSGSYEQYF
j_gene: TRBJ2-7
d_gene: TRBD2
abundance: NA
v_gene: TRBV6-5